This TCR beta chain is from a study of T cell changes during pregnancy in multiple sclerosis. The assay was immunoSEQ multiplex PCR, and TCRdb's table has in-frame clones only and misses some. This sample has about 45,000 clones, with about 87% found just once. The CDR3 length is 13 residues. Germline V gene data show CDR1 as SGHRS and CDR2 as YFSETQ. Deletions cut 2 bases from V and 1 base from J, with 6 bases between. The input for sequencing was peripheral blood, taken in the first trimester of pregnancy. This receptor was taken from a female donor with multiple sclerosis, enrolled in a pregnancy study. V usage is TRBV5-1 and J usage is TRBJ2-5; D gene uncertain. The CDR3 DNA is TGCGCCAGCAGCTTCCATGTCCAAGAGACCCAGTACTTC. Its protein is CASSFHVQETQYF. Complete variable domain (other parts from reference TRBV5-1 and TRBJ2-5): KAGVTQTPRYLIKTRGQQVTLSCSPISGHRSVSWYQQTPGQGLQFLFEYFSETQRNKGNFPGRFSGRQFSNSRSEMNVSTLELGDSALYLCASSFHVQETQYFGPGTRLLVL.